Below are 15 T cell receptor beta chains sequenced from a single sample in a study of blood T cell repertoires in COVID-19. Only in-frame clones appear in the TCRdb table, and some are missing; sequencing was by immunoSEQ multiplex PCR. Here the sample spans about 180,000 clones, around 85% being singletons. Sequencing input: peripheral blood. Receptor source: a human donor with active or convalescent COVID-19. The donor label of this sample is uncertain.

CDR3 DNA sequence: TGTGCCAGCAGTTTGGCGGGGGCGCAGGATGGCTACACCTTC. Protein: CASSLAGAQDGYTF. The rearrangement joins TRBV28 to TRBJ1-2, with TRBD1 as a possible D gene (6 bases). V shed 3 bases and J shed 6 bases, with 14 bases lying between them. The CDR3 loop spans 14 amino acids. In germline, CDR1 is MDHEN, CDR2 SYDVKM.

This chain links TRBV2 with TRBJ2-2, with D possibly matching TRBD2 (5 bases). CDR1 is SNHLY, CDR2 FYNNEI, per germline. Between the trimmed V and J ends, which lost 8 bases and 2 bases, there was a span of 18 bases. This CDR3 is 16 amino acids long. The chain's CDR3 is CASLRGGTANTGELFF. The CDR3 DNA reads TGTGCCAGCCTAAGAGGAGGCACTGCTAACACCGGGGAGCTGTTTTTT.

This chain joins TRBV29-1 and TRBJ2-3; 11 positions match TRBD2. Germline V gene sequence: CDR1 SQVTM, CDR2 ANQGSEA. Germline trimming cut 7 bases from V and 6 bases from J; bases unmatched to any gene: 9. There are 14 residues in the CDR3. The CDR3, as DNA: TGCAGCGCTATAGCGGGAGGGCCAGGGGATACGCAGTATTTT. Protein sequence: CSAIAGGPGDTQYF.

The chain recombines TRBV7-3 with TRBJ1-6; the D is unclear. CDR3 length: 13 residues. V shed 4 bases and J shed 9 bases, with 10 bases lying between them. Germline values: CDR1 SGHTA, CDR2 FQGTGA. The CDR3 nucleotides are TGTGCCAGCAGCTCGGACTCCTCTTCACCCCTCCACTTT. Encoded protein: CASSSDSSSPLHF.

This rearrangement joins TRBV19 to TRBJ1-1; 7 bases line up with TRBD1. Trimming took 0 bases from V and 2 from J; bases not matched to a gene: 3. Per germline, CDR1 LNHDA and CDR2 SQIVND (reference sequence). The CDR3 is 15 residues long. The CDR3 DNA is TGTGCCAGTAGTATAGAGGGACAGAGAAACACTGAAGCTTTCTTT. Protein product: CASSIEGQRNTEAFF.

The chain couples TRBV27 to TRBJ2-3, with D possibly TRBD2 on 7 matching bases. This CDR3 has 16 amino acids. The germline CDR1 and CDR2 sequences are MNHEY and SMNVEV (reference sequence). Trimming cost V 8 bases and J 4 bases, with 22 bases left between them. CDR3: CASETLTQGGADTQYF. CDR3 DNA: TGTGCCAGCGAGACCCTCACCCAAGGGGGGGCAGATACGCAGTATTTT.

The chain recombines TRBV19 with TRBJ1-4; 7 nucleotides agree with TRBD1. The CDR3 loop spans 15 amino acids. J gave up 7 bases and V 7 bases, and 12 bases lay outside the gene matches. The germline V gene encodes CDR1 LNHDA and CDR2 SQIVND (reference sequence). This CDR3 is CASKGGSTIPEKLFF. The CDR3 DNA reads TGTGCCAGTAAAGGGGGCAGTACAATTCCTGAAAAACTGTTTTTT.

This sequence joins TRBV2 and TRBJ2-5; TRBD2 agrees at 12 bases. The CDR3 runs 15 residues. The trim removed 6 bases at V and 4 bases at J, leaving 6 bases unmatched. The V gene's germline CDR1 is SNHLY and CDR2 FYNNEI. CDR3 bases: TGTGCCAGCAGCTTAGGACTAGCGGGAATAGAGACCCAGTACTTC. This translates into CASSLGLAGIETQYF. The whole variable domain, remainder taken from reference TRBV2 and TRBJ2-5, is EPEVTQTPSHQVTQMGQEVILRCVPISNHLYFYWYRQILGQKVEFLVSFYNNEISEKSEIFDDQFSVERPDGSNFTLKIRSTKLEDSAMYFCASSLGLAGIETQYFGPGTRLLVL.

The genes are TRBV7-9 and TRBJ2-2, with TRBD1 matching 9 bases. The V gene end was trimmed by 5 bases and the J gene end by 1 base; junction bases not matched to a gene: 5. CDR1 is SEHNR, CDR2 FQNEAQ, per germline (reference sequence). The CDR3 consists of 16 residues. This CDR3 reads CASSDRGALNTGELFF. The CDR3 coding sequence is TGTGCCAGCAGCGACAGGGGGGCTCTGAACACCGGGGAGCTGTTTTTT.

This clone was seen only once. CDR3 in amino acids: CASIRQGKEAFF. The CDR3 DNA is TGTGCCAGCATTCGACAGGGAAAGGAGGCTTTCTTT. This chain links TRBV2 with TRBJ1-1, with 7 nucleotides matching TRBD1. CDR1 is SNHLY and CDR2 is FYNNEI in the germline V gene. This CDR3 comprises 12 residues. The V gene end was trimmed by 7 bases and the J gene end by 11 bases; junction bases not matched to a gene: 10.

The V and J genes are TRBV6-1 and TRBJ1-1; a weak D match, TRBD1 (5 bases). Between the trimmed V and J ends, which lost 1 base and 5 bases, there was a span of 11 bases. CDR1 is MNHNS and CDR2 is SASEGT in the germline V gene. This CDR3 is 14 amino acids long. CDR3 coding DNA: TGTGCCAGCAGTGAAGGGGGCCTTAGAACTGAAGCTTTCTTT. This translates into CASSEGGLRTEAFF.

The chain has TRBV6-5 and TRBJ2-6, with a weak D call TRBD2 (5 bases). This CDR3 contains 14 residues. Per germline, CDR1 MNHEY and CDR2 SVGAGI. V dropped 6 bases and J dropped 0 bases, with 6 bases sitting between them. CDR3 in DNA: TGTGCCAGCAGCGGGATCTCTGGGGCCAACGTCCTGACTTTC. As protein: CASSGISGANVLTF.

The chain combines TRBV3-1 (or the pseudogene TRBV3-2) with TRBJ2-7; D might be TRBD1 (6 bases). V lost 3 bases to trimming and J lost 2 bases, with 17 bases between them. This CDR3 is built from 16 residues. Germline V gene lookup returns CDR1 LGHDT and CDR2 YNNKEL (reference sequence). The CDR3 DNA is TGTGCCAGCAGCCAGGGGGACACCTACCCCCCCTACGAGCAGTACTTC. This gives the protein CASSQGDTYPPYEQYF.

The genes are TRBV2 and TRBJ1-3, with 7 bases that match TRBD1. CDR1 is SNHLY, CDR2 FYNNEI, per germline. V lost 7 bases and J lost 1; bases outside the gene matches: 4. This CDR3 spans 14 amino acids. The CDR3 protein is CASTRGLSGNTIYF. CDR3 DNA sequence: TGTGCCAGCACAAGGGGGCTGTCTGGAAACACCATATATTTT.

The J gene is TRBJ2-1, the V gene TRBV2, with 7 bases fitting TRBD2. Trimming removed 8 bases from V and 0 bases from J; junction bases left unmatched: 7. The CDR3 sequence is 15 residues long. The germline CDR1 and CDR2 sequences are SNHLY and FYNNEI. CDR3 sequence: CASREGTISYNEQFF. CDR3 DNA sequence: TGTGCCAGCCGGGAAGGGACTATCTCCTACAATGAGCAGTTCTTC. Filled out from reference TRBV2 and TRBJ2-1, the complete variable domain reads EPEVTQTPSHQVTQMGQEVILRCVPISNHLYFYWYRQILGQKVEFLVSFYNNEISEKSEIFDDQFSVERPDGSNFTLKIRSTKLEDSAMYFCASREGTISYNEQFFGPGTRLTVL.